The source of this T cell receptor beta chain is a study of neoadjuvant nivolumab and ipilimumab in lung cancer. The germline V and J ends were trimmed by 5 bases and 0 bases, with 12 bases remaining between them. This CDR3 is built from 14 residues. Per germline, CDR1 SGHRS and CDR2 YFSETQ. The repertoire was sequenced with immunoSEQ multiplex PCR; TCRdb's copy has only in-frame clones and lacks some. This table has approximately 17,000 clones, around 80% appearing once. This clone has more than one count but fewer than ten. The sample was tumor tissue, taken after neoadjuvant nivolumab, alone or with ipilimumab, at or shortly before surgery. This clonotype originated in an adult with non-small cell lung cancer. The J gene is TRBJ2-7, the V gene TRBV5-1; a weak D match, TRBD1 (5 bases). DNA of the CDR3: TGCGCCAGCAGTCGTTTAGGGGACTCCTACGAGCAGTACTTC. Its protein product is CASSRLGDSYEQYF.